These 27 T cell receptor beta chains were sequenced from one sample in a study of shared clonotypes between healthy human individuals. CD45RO-negative CD8 cells positively selected for CCR7 made up the naive population, which excluded terminally differentiated effector memory CD45RA+ cells. Produced via immunoSEQ multiplex PCR; TCRdb's table is partial and in-frame only. The sample yields around 2,000,000 clones, roughly 94% seen once. Sequenced input: naive CD8+ T cells sorted from blood. These receptors all stem from a man aged 18 to 35 in good health.

The rearrangement uses TRBV6-4 and TRBJ2-7; no definite D call. The CDR3 has 12 amino acids. Germline CDR1 is MRHNA and CDR2 is SNTAGT. V was clipped by 2 bases and J by 4 bases, with 6 bases between them. Here the CDR3 reads CASSDGTYEQYF. In nucleotides, the CDR3 is TGTGCCAGCAGTGACGGCACATACGAGCAGTACTTC.

The chain links TRBV15 to TRBJ1-6; D call uncertain. The germline V and J ends were trimmed by 0 bases and 0 bases, with 9 bases remaining between them. The CDR3 is 17 residues long. CDR1 LNHNV and CDR2 YYDKDF come from the germline V gene (reference sequence). CDR3 coding DNA: TGTGCCACCAGCAGAGATGGGATTAGCTCCTATAATTCACCCCTCCACTTT. Translated, it gives CATSRDGISSYNSPLHF.

This rearrangement joins TRBV4-1 to TRBJ2-7; TRBD2 agrees at 8 bases. The CDR3 length is 15 residues. With 2 bases clipped from V and 3 bases from J, the junction kept 6 bases outside the gene matches. Germline V gene data show CDR1 as MGHRA and CDR2 as YSYEKL. The CDR3 sequence is CASSQIAGGLYEQYF. The CDR3 DNA reads as TGCGCCAGCAGCCAAATTGCGGGGGGCCTCTACGAGCAGTACTTC.

The CDR3 sequence is CASSPEGGVGDEQFF. The CDR3 DNA follows: TGCGCCAGCAGCCCCGAGGGGGGGGTCGGCGATGAGCAGTTCTTC. The rearrangement joins TRBV5-1 to TRBJ2-1; D possibly corresponds to TRBD2 (7 bases). Germline V gene data show CDR1 as SGHRS and CDR2 as YFSETQ. CDR3 length: 15 residues. The V end lost 4 bases, the J end lost 8 bases, and 19 bases lay between the germline ends.

Worth noting for this clone: The sample holds other DNA sequences that translate to the same CDR3. The V gene is TRBV30, the J gene TRBJ2-6; D remains unclear. The germline V gene encodes CDR1 GTSNPN and CDR2 SVGIG (reference sequence). The ends were cut back, 5 bases at V and 0 bases at J, with 8 bases in the middle. This CDR3 contains 14 residues. CDR3 in amino acids: CAWDVGSGANVLTF. The CDR3 coding sequence is TGTGCCTGGGACGTGGGCTCTGGGGCCAACGTCCTGACTTTC.

The chain combines TRBV27 with TRBJ2-7, with unresolved D. CDR1 and CDR2 from the germline V gene are MNHEY and SMNVEV (reference sequence). The CDR3 runs 14 residues. V lost 3 bases, J lost 7 bases, and 16 bases lay in between. The CDR3 DNA reads TGTGCCAGCAGTTTTAGAGGCAGCTCTGGGGAGCAGTACTTC. It codes for CASSFRGSSGEQYF.

The chain links TRBV5-1 to TRBJ2-7, with D unresolved. The CDR3 loop spans 13 amino acids. CDR1 is SGHRS, CDR2 YFSETQ, per germline. Trimming removed 1 base from V and 6 bases from J, with 11 bases in between. The DNA for the CDR3 is TGCGCCAGCAGCTTGTGGGCCAGTCGCGAGCAGTACTTC. Encoded protein: CASSLWASREQYF.

The chain uses TRBV27 and TRBJ2-7; TRBD1 matches at 7 bases. The germline V gene has CDR1 MNHEY and CDR2 SMNVEV (reference sequence). Trimming cost V 5 bases and J 5 bases; bases outside gene matches: 15. The CDR3 loop spans 16 amino acids. As DNA, the CDR3 is TGTGCCAGCAGTCCATCCCACGGACAGGTTGTCCACGAGCAGTACTTC. This codes for CASSPSHGQVVHEQYF.

The gene calls are TRBV10-1 and TRBJ2-2; D is perhaps TRBD1 or TRBD2 (5 bases each). V gave up 1 base and J gave up 7 bases, with 13 bases separating them. The CDR3 spans 15 residues. Germline V gene data show CDR1 as WNHNN and CDR2 as SYGVQD (reference sequence). CDR3 nucleotide sequence: TGCGCCAGCAGTGAGTTGGGGGTAGGCGGCGGGGAGCTGTTTTTT. Residues: CASSELGVGGGELFF.

The CDR3, as DNA: TGTGCCAGCAGCGAAGCCCCCGGGAAGGGGTGGGAGACCCAGTACTTC. This gives the protein CASSEAPGKGWETQYF. The chain uses TRBV5-8 and TRBJ2-5, with D perhaps TRBD1 or TRBD2 (5 bases each). The length of the CDR3 is 16 residues. Germline V gene data show CDR1 as SGHTS and CDR2 as YDEGEE. V lost 4 bases, J lost 5 bases, and 21 bases lay in between.

This chain links TRBV4-3 with TRBJ2-5; 13 bases fit TRBD2. Germline CDR1 reads LGHNA; CDR2 reads YSLEER. The V gene end was trimmed by 0 bases and the J gene end by 5 bases; junction bases not matched to a gene: 6. There are 17 residues in the CDR3. The DNA of the CDR3 is TGCGCCAGCAGCCAAGAACTAGCGGGAGGGACGGGGGAGACCCAGTACTTC. Translated, it gives CASSQELAGGTGETQYF.

Worth noting for this clone: Other nucleotide sequences in the sample specify the same CDR3. The gene calls are TRBV11-2 and TRBJ2-7; D gene ambiguous. The V and J ends lost 0 bases and 3 bases respectively, with 6 bases between them. Germline V gene data show CDR1 as SGHAT and CDR2 as FQNNGV. CDR3 size: 13 residues. The CDR3 is CASSLDPSYEQYF. The CDR3 DNA reads as TGTGCCAGCAGCTTAGACCCCAGCTACGAGCAGTACTTC.

This chain links TRBV2 with TRBJ2-5; 7 nucleotides match TRBD1. Trimming cost V 8 bases and J 4 bases; bases outside gene matches: 19. CDR3 size: 17 residues. Germline lookup yields CDR1 SNHLY and CDR2 FYNNEI. CDR3 in amino acids: CASLTGTLNPPRETQYF. The CDR3 DNA reads as TGTGCCAGCCTGACAGGGACGTTAAATCCCCCTCGAGAGACCCAGTACTTC.

The CDR3 loop reads CASSLTGPSSYEQYF. Written as DNA, the CDR3 is TGTGCCAGCAGCTTGACAGGACCGAGCTCCTACGAGCAGTACTTC. This rearrangement joins TRBV13 to TRBJ2-7; D might be TRBD1 (6 bases). CDR3 length: 15 residues. V was cut by 3 bases and J by 0 bases, with 12 bases left in between. CDR1 PRHDT and CDR2 FYEKMQ come from the germline V gene (reference sequence).

The rearrangement links TRBV5-6 to TRBJ1-2, with 9 nucleotides matching TRBD1. The CDR3 is 15 amino acids. CDR1 and CDR2 (germline): SGHDT, YYEEEE. Unmatched junction bases numbered 9, after V lost 4 bases and J lost 5 bases. The CDR3 protein is CASSGGQGREYGYTF. CDR3 nucleotide sequence: TGTGCCAGCAGCGGGGGACAGGGTCGGGAATATGGCTACACCTTC.

With respect to this clone: Other DNA variants within this sample encode the same CDR3. The rearrangement uses TRBV5-1 and TRBJ2-7; the match to TRBD2 covers 7 bases. Germline loops: CDR1 SGHRS, CDR2 YFSETQ. The V and J ends lost 0 bases and 2 bases, in that order; junction bases with no gene match: 5. CDR3 length: 15 residues. The CDR3 DNA is TGCGCCAGCAGCTTGGGAGCGGGACTTACCTACGAGCAGTACTTC. Translation: CASSLGAGLTYEQYF.

The genes are TRBV9 and TRBJ2-1; 7 bases are a match to TRBD2. J was trimmed by 6 bases and V by 7 bases; bases with no gene match: 4. The CDR3 has 12 amino acids. Germline CDR1 is SGDLS and CDR2 is YYNGEE. This CDR3 is CASGLVSNEQFF. CDR3 sequence (DNA): TGTGCCAGCGGACTAGTTAGCAATGAGCAGTTCTTC.

The chain joins TRBV19 to TRBJ1-2, with D hard to call. V lost 9 bases, J lost 3 bases, and 26 bases lay in between. This CDR3 is 17 amino acids long. Germline lookup yields CDR1 LNHDA and CDR2 SQIVND (reference sequence). The DNA for the CDR3 is TGTGCCAGCCTCGGGGAGATGCCTACAGACCCTCACTATGGCTACACCTTC. Amino acid sequence: CASLGEMPTDPHYGYTF.

Points on this clone: Distinct nucleotide sequences in the sample also encode this CDR3. Here the CDR3 reads CASSQTGNYGYTF. The CDR3 DNA follows: TGTGCCAGCAGCCAGACAGGGAACTATGGCTACACCTTC. This chain joins TRBV28 and TRBJ1-2; the match to TRBD1 covers 7 bases. J was trimmed by 2 bases and V by 6 bases; bases with no gene match: 3. Germline V gene sequence: CDR1 MDHEN, CDR2 SYDVKM. The CDR3 loop spans 13 amino acids.

The chain couples TRBV2 to TRBJ1-6; D not resolved. Germline lookup yields CDR1 SNHLY and CDR2 FYNNEI. V lost 3 bases and J 1 base, leaving 7 bases between the germline ends. The CDR3 loop spans 15 amino acids. As DNA, the CDR3 is TGTGCCAGCAGTGAGGAGGCGTCCTATAATTCACCCCTCCACTTT. Protein sequence: CASSEEASYNSPLHF.

The chain links TRBV5-4 to TRBJ2-1; 7 bases are shared with TRBD2. V lost 4 bases to trimming and J lost 12 bases; unmatched junction nucleotides: 19. Germline loops: CDR1 SGHNT, CDR2 YYREEE (reference sequence). This CDR3 region has 16 residues. The CDR3 reads CASSGSEREGKSGQFF. The DNA for the CDR3 is TGTGCCAGCAGCGGGTCTGAGCGGGAAGGAAAATCGGGGCAGTTCTTC.

V and J are TRBV30 and TRBJ2-5; D might be TRBD2 (6 bases). Per germline, CDR1 GTSNPN and CDR2 SVGIG (reference sequence). Trimming shortened V by 4 bases and J by 5 bases, and 29 bases separated the two germline ends. The CDR3 has 18 residues. The CDR3 region has the DNA TGTGCCTGGAAAGGGACTCGGCTGAGGGAGGCAGCTGTGGAGACCCAGTACTTC. It is translated as CAWKGTRLREAAVETQYF.

The rearrangement links TRBV6-8 to TRBJ2-7; TRBD1 is a possible D gene (5 bases). Germline V gene sequence: CDR1 MNHGY, CDR2 SAAAGT. Trimming removed 5 bases at V and 2 bases at J, with 7 bases between. The CDR3 spans 12 residues. In DNA form, the CDR3 reads TGTGCCAGCAGTCCAGGGACCTACGAGCAGTACTTC. It translates to CASSPGTYEQYF.

The chain couples TRBV7-8 to TRBJ2-7; the match to TRBD1 covers 11 bases. Germline loops: CDR1 SGHVS, CDR2 FQNEAQ. The V gene end was trimmed by 1 base and the J gene end by 4 bases; junction bases not matched to a gene: 6. The CDR3 has 16 amino acids. The CDR3 coding sequence is TGTGCCAGCAGCTTAGGGGGGACAGGGGGTTTATACGAGCAGTACTTC. Translated, it gives CASSLGGTGGLYEQYF.

This clone was seen a single time. Here the CDR3 DNA reads TGTGCCAGCAGCCAAGATAGGGGATTTGGGACTAAATACGAGCAGTACTTC. This sequence encodes CASSQDRGFGTKYEQYF. This rearrangement joins TRBV4-2 to TRBJ2-7, with 7 positions matching TRBD2. The CDR3 contains 17 residues. V lost 0 bases and J lost 4; bases outside the gene matches: 12. Germline CDR1 and CDR2: LGHNA and YNFKEQ.

V and J are TRBV27 and TRBJ1-2; D uncertain. This CDR3 is built from 15 residues. The V gene lost 3 bases and the J gene lost 4 bases, with 15 bases spanning the gap. Germline V gives CDR1 MNHEY, CDR2 SMNVEV (reference sequence). CDR3 loop: CASSLSSGGVYGYTF. As DNA, the CDR3 is TGTGCCAGCAGTTTGTCCTCCGGAGGAGTCTATGGCTACACCTTC.

The rearrangement uses TRBV25-1 and TRBJ2-1; a weak D match, TRBD2 (5 bases). The CDR3 spans 13 residues. Trimming removed 7 bases at V and 6 bases at J, with 13 bases between. CDR1 is MGHDK and CDR2 is SYGVNS in the germline V gene. CDR3 protein: CASTEGSGNEQFF. In DNA, the CDR3 is TGTGCCAGCACCGAGGGATCGGGCAATGAGCAGTTCTTC.